The clone carrying this T cell receptor beta chain was counted between two and nine times. A second PCR, run for about 7 to 11 cycles, used a sample-barcoded 5' primer plus a J-beta primer mix. MiXCR was run by TCRdb on the 5' RACE reads, yielding one entry per CDR3 protein. The table lists roughly 930,000 distinct CDR3 sequences, roughly 50% of them singletons. The donors, all healthy, were Caucasians living in Russia, aged about 6 to 90. The CDR3 totals 15 residues. Trimming removed 4 bases from V and 0 bases from J, with 12 bases in between. Germline CDR1 reads SNHLY; CDR2 reads FYNNEI. The data derive from a study of blood T cells in healthy people across ages.

The chain is built from TRBV2 and TRBJ1-1; the D gene is possibly TRBD1 (5 bases). The material sequenced was blood. The sequence was collected from a man between 25 and 39 years old in good health. The CDR3 sequence is CASSGGGSMNTEAFF. The CDR3 DNA sequence: TGTGCCAGCAGTGGGGGGGGTTCCATGAACACTGAAGCTTTCTTT. Drawing the rest from reference TRBV2 and TRBJ1-1, the complete variable domain is EPEVTQTPSHQVTQMGQEVILRCVPISNHLYFYWYRQILGQKVEFLVSFYNNEISEKSEIFDDQFSVERPDGSNFTLKIRSTKLEDSAMYFCASSGGGSMNTEAFFGQGTRLTVV.